Presented here are 22 T cell receptor beta chains from one specimen sequenced in a study of blood T cell repertoires in COVID-19. Repertoires were generated with immunoSEQ multiplex PCR, while TCRdb's copy carries only in-frame clones and drops some. The repertoire holds 70,000 to 90,000 clones, with around 90% as singletons. The sequencing sample was made of peripheral blood. All receptors come from a human donor in a cohort sampled during active COVID-19.

The rearrangement links TRBV18 to TRBJ1-1, with D possibly matching TRBD1 (5 bases). V lost 2 bases and J lost 4, with 14 bases in between. This CDR3 region has 15 residues. The germline CDR1 and CDR2 sequences are KGHSH and LQKENI. CDR3 region: CASSPVQAGSTEAFF. CDR3 DNA: TGTGCCAGCTCACCAGTACAGGCTGGTAGCACTGAAGCTTTCTTT.

V and J are TRBV19 and TRBJ1-2; a weak D match, TRBD1 (6 bases). The V and J ends lost 6 bases and 8 bases respectively, with 16 bases between them. This CDR3 region has 13 residues. Germline-derived CDR1 and CDR2 are LNHDA and SQIVND (reference sequence). CDR3 amino acids: CASSRQTGEGYTF. CDR3 DNA sequence: TGTGCCAGTAGCCGCCAGACAGGAGAGGGCTACACCTTC.

This chain uses TRBV10-1 with TRBJ1-3; D call uncertain. Germline loops: CDR1 WNHNN, CDR2 SYGVQD (reference sequence). V was clipped by 6 bases and J by 2 bases, with 14 bases between them. The CDR3 contains 15 residues. CDR3 DNA sequence: TGCGCCAGCAGCCAAGCGGGAATAGCTGGAAACACCATATATTTT. Protein: CASSQAGIAGNTIYF.

V and J are TRBV6-5 and TRBJ2-2; TRBD2 might be the D (5 bases). Germline CDR1 and CDR2: MNHEY and SVGAGI. Trimming pared 4 bases from V and 4 bases from J, leaving 16 bases between. The CDR3 extends over 16 amino acids. CDR3 coding DNA: TGTGCCAGCAGTTCACGACTCCCCGCGGGCACCGGGGAGCTGTTTTTT. As protein: CASSSRLPAGTGELFF.

The rearrangement joins TRBV2 to TRBJ2-5, with a weak D call TRBD2 (7 bases). The CDR3 runs to 14 residues. V gave up 7 bases and J gave up 7 bases, with 19 bases separating them. Germline CDR1 reads SNHLY; CDR2 reads FYNNEI. This CDR3 reads CASIGTGGRGTQYF. CDR3 DNA sequence: TGTGCCAGCATAGGAACGGGGGGCCGTGGGACCCAGTACTTC.

The V and J genes are TRBV7-2 and TRBJ2-5, with D possibly being TRBD1 (6 bases). The ends were cut back, 4 bases at V and 4 bases at J, with 10 bases in the middle. The CDR3 runs to 13 residues. Per the germline V gene, CDR1 is SGHTA and CDR2 is FQGNSA. The CDR3 sequence is CASSSTDRETQYF. For the CDR3, the DNA is TGTGCCAGCAGCTCGACGGACAGAGAGACCCAGTACTTC.

The chain is built from TRBV5-6 and TRBJ2-1; possibly TRBD1 for D (6 bases). CDR3 length: 15 amino acids. Trimming took 3 bases from V and 2 from J, leaving 12 bases between them. The germline gives CDR1 SGHDT, CDR2 YYEEEE. CDR3 sequence (DNA): TGTGCCAGCAGCTGGGGTCAGGGGACCTACAATGAGCAGTTCTTC. This sequence encodes CASSWGQGTYNEQFF.

The genes are TRBV5-5 and TRBJ2-7; D is undetermined. Trimming took off 1 base at V and 4 bases at J, with 6 bases between the two ends. The CDR3 length is 12 residues. CDR1 SGHKS and CDR2 YYEKEE come from the germline V gene (reference sequence). CDR3 nucleotides: TGTGCCAGCAGCTTGAACATATACGAGCAGTACTTC. Translating gives CASSLNIYEQYF.

This clone has a handful of counts. The gene calls are TRBV19 and TRBJ1-3, with D possibly TRBD1 on 6 matching bases. This CDR3 contains 14 residues. The V and J ends lost 5 bases and 1 base respectively, with 9 bases between them. The germline gives CDR1 LNHDA, CDR2 SQIVND (reference sequence). The CDR3 spells CASSLTGSGNTIYF. The CDR3 DNA follows: TGTGCCAGTAGTCTTACAGGGTCTGGAAACACCATATATTTT.

This chain joins TRBV11-2 and TRBJ2-2, with D hard to call. CDR1 SGHAT and CDR2 FQNNGV come from the germline V gene. This CDR3 has 14 residues. V lost 1 base and J 7 bases, leaving 10 bases between the germline ends. CDR3 coding DNA: TGTGCCAGCAGCTTAGTCCTAGTCGACGGGGAGCTGTTTTTT. It codes for CASSLVLVDGELFF.

Here the CDR3 reads CASSRFGQANQETQYF. The CDR3 DNA sequence: TGTGCCAGTAGCCGTTTTGGACAGGCGAACCAAGAGACCCAGTACTTC. The chain joins TRBV19 to TRBJ2-5, with TRBD1 matching 7 bases. Germline loops: CDR1 LNHDA, CDR2 SQIVND (reference sequence). V shed 6 bases and J 0 bases; nucleotides not matched to a gene: 10. The CDR3 consists of 16 residues.

V is TRBV10-3 and J is TRBJ2-3; tentative D call: TRBD1 (6 bases). Trimming took 1 base from V and 5 from J, leaving 25 bases between them. This CDR3 has 19 amino acids. Germline CDR1 and CDR2: ENHRY and SYGVKD. The DNA for the CDR3 is TGTGCCATCAGTGAGTTACCCGCCACAGGGTCTGCCTGGGGAGATACGCAGTATTTT. Its protein product is CAISELPATGSAWGDTQYF.

V gene TRBV19 combines with J gene TRBJ1-6, with 9 bases lining up with TRBD1. The germline V gene encodes CDR1 LNHDA and CDR2 SQIVND (reference sequence). V shed 6 bases, J shed 7 bases, and the junction held 10 bases outside the gene matches. CDR3 length: 16 amino acids. CDR3 DNA: TGTGCCAGTAGCGCAGCCCGGACAGGGGCAAATTCACCCCTCCACTTT. Its protein product is CASSAARTGANSPLHF.

The chain combines TRBV30 with TRBJ1-3, with D tentatively TRBD1 (5 bases). The CDR3 length is 14 residues. Germline values: CDR1 GTSNPN, CDR2 SVGIG (reference sequence). The germline V and J ends were trimmed by 0 bases and 0 bases, with 6 bases remaining between them. The CDR3 loop is CAWSVGHSGNTIYF. The CDR3 coding sequence is TGTGCCTGGAGTGTAGGACACTCTGGAAACACCATATATTTT.

The chain has TRBV2 and TRBJ2-3, with 8 bases fitting TRBD2. This CDR3 has 15 amino acids. V trimming: 1 base; J trimming: 2 bases; junction bases outside the gene matches: 2. CDR1 and CDR2 (germline): SNHLY, FYNNEI. The CDR3 sequence: CASSEGRGATDTQYF. As DNA, the CDR3 is TGTGCCAGCAGTGAAGGGCGGGGGGCCACAGATACGCAGTATTTT. Combining the CDR3 with reference TRBV2 and TRBJ2-3 gives the whole variable domain EPEVTQTPSHQVTQMGQEVILRCVPISNHLYFYWYRQILGQKVEFLVSFYNNEISEKSEIFDDQFSVERPDGSNFTLKIRSTKLEDSAMYFCASSEGRGATDTQYFGPGTRLTVL.

The rearrangement joins TRBV6-5 to TRBJ1-1; D ambiguous. The germline V gene encodes CDR1 MNHEY and CDR2 SVGAGI. CDR3 length equals 14 residues. V gave up 5 bases and J gave up 1 base, with 11 bases separating them. For the CDR3, the DNA is TGTGCCAGCAGTCCAGGATCTGCGAACACTGAAGCTTTCTTT. Protein: CASSPGSANTEAFF.

The V and J genes are TRBV7-9 and TRBJ1-5, with D possibly being TRBD1 (6 bases). This CDR3 has 14 amino acids. The germline V gene has CDR1 SEHNR and CDR2 FQNEAQ (reference sequence). V lost 10 bases, J lost 4 bases, and 17 bases lay in between. CDR3 loop: CAINTGTSNQPQHF. CDR3 nucleotide sequence: TGTGCCATCAACACCGGGACAAGTAATCAGCCCCAGCATTTT.

The chain combines TRBV5-6 with TRBJ1-2, with D possibly being TRBD1 (5 bases). The CDR3 loop spans 14 amino acids. Per the germline V gene, CDR1 is SGHDT and CDR2 is YYEEEE. Trimming cost V 3 bases and J 8 bases, with 17 bases left between them. CDR3 bases: TGTGCCAGCAGCTGGGGCCAGACCCCTGGGGGCTACACCTTC. Translation: CASSWGQTPGGYTF.

The chain is built from TRBV25-1 and TRBJ2-3; 8 bases line up with TRBD2. The CDR3 length is 16 residues. The J segment lost 7 bases and the V segment lost 6 bases, leaving 15 bases of the junction unmatched. The V gene's germline CDR1 is MGHDK and CDR2 SYGVNS. CDR3 DNA: TGTGCCAGCAGCTCCACCACTAGCGGCCACACCAATACGCAGTATTTT. Translated: CASSSTTSGHTNTQYF.

The gene calls are TRBV5-1 and TRBJ2-1, with 7 bases that match TRBD1. The CDR3 runs 14 residues. CDR1 and CDR2 (germline): SGHRS, YFSETQ. V dropped 6 bases and J dropped 4; count of bases not matched to a gene: 7. Here the CDR3 reads CASTNPGQYNEQFF. The CDR3 DNA reads TGCGCCAGCACCAACCCGGGACAGTACAATGAGCAGTTCTTC.

This clone showed up just a few times. V is TRBV7-9 and J is TRBJ1-2; 7 nucleotides agree with TRBD1. The trim removed 6 bases at V and 4 bases at J, leaving 5 bases unmatched. Germline CDR1 is SEHNR and CDR2 is FQNEAQ (reference sequence). The CDR3 extends over 13 amino acids. CDR3 amino acids: CASRFRDSYGYTF. The CDR3 region has the DNA TGTGCCAGCAGGTTCCGGGACAGCTATGGCTACACCTTC.

This chain connects TRBV7-2 to TRBJ2-5, with TRBD2 matching 9 bases. With 6 bases clipped from V and 5 bases from J, the junction kept 7 bases outside the gene matches. From germline, CDR1 is SGHTA and CDR2 FQGNSA. The CDR3 spans 14 residues. This chain's CDR3 is CASRRTGTSETQYF. The DNA for the CDR3 is TGTGCCAGCAGACGAACCGGGACTAGCGAGACCCAGTACTTC.